The present T cell receptor beta chain was sequenced within a study of T cell responses to AZD1222 COVID-19 vaccine (dated by TCRdb to the early 2020s). Broadly, across the study: AZD1222 recipients given second doses at about 4 weeks or at about 12 weeks were pooled, since spike-specific TCR depth and breadth were not found to differ between the two schedules. TCR sequencing covered 230 or so trial participants: some 210 given two doses of AZD1222 and 26 given two doses of MenACWY control vaccine. Trial participants were enrolled into age subgroups of 18-55, 56-69 and 70-plus years, which contained approximately 150, 28 and 58 TCR-sequenced participants, respectively.

The label giving this sample's time point can be read as: baseline before first vaccination. Samples from vaccinated people were obtained from the UK trials COV001 and COV002, which included a single-blind randomized controlled phase 2/3 trial of AZD1222 (ChAdOx1 nCoV-19) in healthy adults. For TCRbeta chain sequencing, PBMC samples from trial participants were taken at day 0 and at day 28 after the second dose. General study outcomes and caveats: Reportedly, almost half of the unique spike-specific TCRs recognized epitopes lying outside the regions that are mutated in the B.1.351 and B.1.1.7 variants. Because no day 14 peak-response samples were available, the repertoires could be characterized only after the peak T cell response. Participants were mostly white British, with more females than males. The authors suggested clonal diversity may have been underestimated. CD4 TCRs associated with the vaccine covered the entire spike protein, and the dominant responses were in regions 160-218 and 743-854. The 56-69-year group was small, and its depth increase did not reach significance, likely because of low power. Conclusions about previously exposed vaccinees were limited because only 5 or 6 AZD1222 recipients were SARS-CoV-2 seropositive at baseline. Spike-specific TCR breadth and depth rose significantly after two AZD1222 doses compared with day 0 and with MenACWY recipients.

This clone was detected once. The antigen this receptor binds is unknown. No base quality values were provided; no much bigger clone lies one nucleotide off. The CDR3 numbers 18 residues from cysteine through phenylalanine. The sequence is cut down to CDR3 DNA, 54 bases in frame from base 1. V is cut back by 0 bases and J by 4 bases, with 13 bases in the junction unmatched. CDR1 SGHVS and CDR2 FQNEAQ are derived from the germline V gene. The CDR3 regions of human TCRbeta chains were subjected to immunosequencing. As for the authors' bioinformatics: Repertoire TCRs were matched against a reference library of SARS-CoV-2-specific TCRs generated with the MIRA antigen-specificity platform. Breadth was defined as the fraction of unique TCRs that were SARS-CoV-2-associated. Depth was defined as the fraction of total T cells that were SARS-CoV-2-associated. Each spike-specific TCR was assigned to its reactive spike region and to a CD4 or CD8 class using the MIRA data. Log10-transformed breadth and depth values were compared by one-way ANOVA with Sidak's multiple comparisons tests. What TCRdb holds here is the immuneACCESS table cut down to in-frame rearrangements. Part of the clones is not present; checked against another copy, under half of the missing clones reflect an unresolved V gene, and the others are unexplained. The V and J calls and the clone size are those of that table, but D and trimming were determined from the DNA. The table for this sample lists fewer than 200,000 clones; 85% to 90% of them were counted only once. 5% to 7% of the sample belongs to the ten largest clones.

The specimen was peripheral blood, collected on day 0 of AZD1222 vaccination. This TCR was sampled from an adult in good health. The chain couples TRBV7-8 to TRBJ1-2, with TRBD1 matching 8 junction bases. The nucleotide sequence is TGTGCCAGCAGCTTAGCGGTACTGGGGCAGGGGGCTCCCTATGGCTACACCTTC. Its translation is CASSLAVLGQGAPYGYTF.